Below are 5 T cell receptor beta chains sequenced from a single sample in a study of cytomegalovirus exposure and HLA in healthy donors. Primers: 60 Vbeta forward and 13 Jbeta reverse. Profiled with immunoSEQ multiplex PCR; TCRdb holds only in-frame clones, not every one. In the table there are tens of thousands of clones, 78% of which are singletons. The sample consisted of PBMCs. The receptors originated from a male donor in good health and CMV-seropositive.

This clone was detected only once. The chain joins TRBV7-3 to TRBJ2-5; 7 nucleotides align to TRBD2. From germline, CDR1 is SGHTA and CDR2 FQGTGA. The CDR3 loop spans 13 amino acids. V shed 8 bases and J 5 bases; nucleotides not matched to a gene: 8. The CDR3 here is CASSSWGGETQYF. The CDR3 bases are TGTGCCAGCTCCTCTTGGGGGGGTGAGACCCAGTACTTC.

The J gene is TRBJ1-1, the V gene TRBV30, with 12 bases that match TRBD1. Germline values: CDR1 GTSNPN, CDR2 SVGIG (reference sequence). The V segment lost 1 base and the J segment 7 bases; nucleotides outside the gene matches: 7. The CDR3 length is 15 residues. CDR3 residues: CAWSARDRGQVEAFF. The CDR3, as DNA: TGTGCCTGGAGTGCAAGGGACAGGGGGCAAGTTGAAGCTTTCTTT.

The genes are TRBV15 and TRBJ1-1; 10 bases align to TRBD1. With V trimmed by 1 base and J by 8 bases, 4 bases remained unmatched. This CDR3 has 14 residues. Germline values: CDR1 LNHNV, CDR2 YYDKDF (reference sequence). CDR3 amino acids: CATSRVGQGPEAFF. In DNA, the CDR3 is TGTGCCACCAGCAGAGTGGGACAGGGGCCCGAAGCTTTCTTT.

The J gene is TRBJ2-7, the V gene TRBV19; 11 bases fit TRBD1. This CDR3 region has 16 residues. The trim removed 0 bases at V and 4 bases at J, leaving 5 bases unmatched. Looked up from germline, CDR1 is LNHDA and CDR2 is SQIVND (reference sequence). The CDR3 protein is CASSIDPGTGGYEQYF. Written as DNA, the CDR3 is TGTGCCAGTAGTATAGATCCGGGGACAGGGGGTTACGAGCAGTACTTC.

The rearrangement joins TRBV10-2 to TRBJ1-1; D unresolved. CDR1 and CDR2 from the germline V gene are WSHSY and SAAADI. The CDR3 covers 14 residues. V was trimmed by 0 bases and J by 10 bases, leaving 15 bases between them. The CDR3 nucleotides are TGCGCCAGCAGTGAGTCGACTGAGGAAAGACCAGCTTTCTTT. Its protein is CASSESTEERPAFF.